This is a list of T cell receptor beta chains from one sample in a study of blood T cell repertoires in COVID-19. Profiling relied on immunoSEQ multiplex PCR, and the TCRdb table lists in-frame clones only, not all of them. The sample lists fewer than 300,000 clones, roughly nine tenths occurring once. The sequenced sample consisted of peripheral blood. These receptors were taken from a middle-aged man who had recovered from COVID-19. Both conserved end residues are part of each CDR3. The D gene is left open where the match is weak. A clone size is listed for some rows: how often the clone was seen (once, few, many), or a class if it is expanded.

D gene	J gene	V gene	clone size	CDR3 DNA	CDR3 protein
-	TRBJ1-3	TRBV5-4	-	TGTGCCGGAGCGGGGGGCGGTGGAAACACCATATATTTT	CAGAGGGGNTIYF
TRBD2	TRBJ2-5	TRBV7-6	-	TGTGCCAGCAGCTTAGACCCCGTACTAGCGGGACAAGAGACCCAGTACTTC	CASSLDPVLAGQETQYF
-	TRBJ1-1	TRBV6-2/TRBV6-3	-	TGTGCCAGCAGTTACAAGGTGGCAGGTTGGTCTTTCTTT	CASSYKVAGWSFF
TRBD1	TRBJ2-3	TRBV9	-	TGTGCCAGCAGCGCGGACAGGGCGGGGACAGATACGCAGTATTTT	CASSADRAGTDTQYF
-	TRBJ2-2	TRBV2	-	TGTGCCAGCAGTGAAGCCCGGGTTTACACCGGGGAGCTGTTTTTT	CASSEARVYTGELFF
TRBD1	TRBJ2-3	TRBV11-2	-	TGTGCCAGCAGCTCGGGACAGGGGGGGTCACTTGATACGCAGTATTTT	CASSSGQGGSLDTQYF
TRBD1	TRBJ1-4	TRBV7-9	-	TGTGCCAGCAGCTCACCGACAGGGGTGAGTGAAAAACTGTTTTTT	CASSSPTGVSEKLFF
-	TRBJ2-7	TRBV9	-	TGTGCCAGCAGCTTCAACTCCTACGAGCAGTACTTC	CASSFNSYEQYF
-	TRBJ2-5	TRBV5-4	-	TGTGCCAGCAGCCAAACCGCACTAGAAGAGACCCAGTACTTC	CASSQTALEETQYF
-	TRBJ1-6	TRBV27	-	TGTGCCAGCAGTTTTTCCGGGACTTCGAATTCACCCCTCCACTTT	CASSFSGTSNSPLHF
-	TRBJ2-1	TRBV19	-	TGTGCCAGTAGTATCTACGGGATATACAATGAGCAGTTCTTC	CASSIYGIYNEQFF
-	TRBJ2-7	TRBV7-2	-	TGTGCCAGCAGCCGCCAGACAGCCGTGGGGGAGCAGTACTTC	CASSRQTAVGEQYF
-	TRBJ1-2	TRBV5-6	-	TGTGCCAGCAGCTTGGCCGGGAACTATGGCTACACCTTC	CASSLAGNYGYTF
TRBD2	TRBJ2-7	TRBV3-1/TRBV3-2	-	TGTGCCAGCAGCCATATAGCGGGGGGCTCCTACGAGCAGTACTTC	CASSHIAGGSYEQYF
TRBD2	TRBJ2-7	TRBV11-2	-	TGTGCCAGCAGCTTAGGCCTAGCGGGCTCCTACGAGCAGTACTTC	CASSLGLAGSYEQYF
-	TRBJ1-2	TRBV27	-	TGTGCCAGCCGAACAAGAATCAGTGGCTACACCTTC	CASRTRISGYTF
-	TRBJ1-1	TRBV6-2/TRBV6-3	few	TGTGCCAGCAGTTACTCTTGGCTCACTGAAGCTTTCTTT	CASSYSWLTEAFF
TRBD2	TRBJ2-7	TRBV5-1	-	TGCGCCAGCAGCTTACAGGGACTAGCGGGAGAAGAGCAGTACTTC	CASSLQGLAGEEQYF
TRBD1	TRBJ1-1	TRBV7-2	-	TGTGCCAGCAGCTTACGCACAGGGGTATTGAACACTGAAGCTTTCTTT	CASSLRTGVLNTEAFF
-	TRBJ1-2	TRBV2	-	TGTGCCAGCAGTGATCTCTTGGACGGGGGGTATGGCTACACCTTC	CASSDLLDGGYGYTF
-	TRBJ1-5	TRBV6-5	-	TGTGCCAGCAGTTTTCAGGGTGGTGGCCAGCCCCAGCATTTT	CASSFQGGGQPQHF
-	TRBJ2-1	TRBV27	-	TGTGCCAGCAGGAAAGCGGGGACAAACAATGAGCAGTTCTTC	CASRKAGTNNEQFF
-	TRBJ2-7	TRBV19	-	TGTGCCAGTTCCGAGCGTCCGACCTACGAGCAGTACTTC	CASSERPTYEQYF
-	TRBJ2-7	TRBV6-2/TRBV6-3	-	TGTGCCAGCAGTTACTCTCGGCAGGCGCCGAACTCCTACGAGCAGTACTTC	CASSYSRQAPNSYEQYF
TRBD1	TRBJ1-5	TRBV6-2/TRBV6-3	-	TGTGCCAGCAGTTACGGTCCGGGGACAGGGTCTCATCAGCCCCAGCATTTT	CASSYGPGTGSHQPQHF
-	TRBJ1-1	TRBV7-2	-	TGTGCCAGCAGCTTAGCCCGACTCGGCGGTGAAGCTTTCTTT	CASSLARLGGEAFF
-	TRBJ2-3	TRBV4-1	-	TGCGCCAGCAGCCAAGATCGTATAGATACGCAGTATTTT	CASSQDRIDTQYF
-	TRBJ2-7	TRBV7-8	-	TGTGCCAGCAGCTTAACAGACGGTACCTACGAGCAGTACTTC	CASSLTDGTYEQYF
TRBD2	TRBJ2-7	TRBV18	-	TGTGCCAGCGGGCCGGGACTAGCGGGATTTTACGAGCAGTACTTC	CASGPGLAGFYEQYF
TRBD1	TRBJ1-3	TRBV9	-	TGTGCCAGCAGCCCGGACAGGGTTAGGGGCTCTGGAAACACCATATATTTT	CASSPDRVRGSGNTIYF
TRBD1	TRBJ2-7	TRBV10-3	-	TGTGCCATCAGGATAGGCAGGGGGCCCTCCTACGAGCAGTACTTC	CAIRIGRGPSYEQYF
-	TRBJ2-5	TRBV2	-	TGTGCCAGCATGGGGCGGCAAGAGACCCAGTACTTC	CASMGRQETQYF
-	TRBJ2-2	TRBV7-3	-	TGTGCCAGCAGCGAAAGAGCGAGGGAGAACACCGGGGAGCTGTTTTTT	CASSERARENTGELFF
-	TRBJ2-5	TRBV2	-	-	CASRGRVAGGSNF
TRBD2	TRBJ2-2	TRBV5-4	-	TGTGCCAGCAGCCCGGGACTAGCGGGAGAAGCCACCGGGGAGCTGTTTTTT	CASSPGLAGEATGELFF
TRBD2	TRBJ2-7	TRBV9	-	TGTGCCAGCAGCGCTAGCGGAACTTCCTACGAGCAGTACTTC	CASSASGTSYEQYF
-	TRBJ2-7	TRBV10-3	-	TGTGCCATCAGTGGGAGCTACGAGCAGTACTTC	CAISGSYEQYF
-	TRBJ2-7	TRBV19	-	TGTGCCAGTAGTATAGATGGTCGGAGTGTGCAGTACTTC	CASSIDGRSVQYF
TRBD2	TRBJ2-7	TRBV7-9	-	TGTGCCAGCACCTCGATGGCGGGAGGGCCCTGGGGCTCCTACGAGCAGTACTTC	CASTSMAGGPWGSYEQYF
TRBD2	TRBJ2-1	TRBV11-2	once	TGTGCCAGCAGCTTAGACGAGCGGGGTGGGAATGAGCAGTTCTTC	CASSLDERGGNEQFF
-	TRBJ2-3	TRBV7-2	-	TGTGCCAGCAGCTTAGTGAAGAGGGCCCCGAACACAGATACGCAGTATTTT	CASSLVKRAPNTDTQYF
-	TRBJ2-3	TRBV4-2	-	TGTGCCAGCAGCCATCTCCCCCGGGGTTTAACAGATACGCAGTATTTT	CASSHLPRGLTDTQYF
-	TRBJ1-4	TRBV6-5	-	TGTGCCAGCAGCGATTGGGGGCAGCCAAATGAAAAACTGTTTTTT	CASSDWGQPNEKLFF
-	TRBJ1-5	TRBV6-5	-	TGTGCCAGCAGTTATTCTCGTAATCAGCCCCAGCATTTT	CASSYSRNQPQHF
-	TRBJ1-1	TRBV15	-	TGTGCCACCAGCAGCAGGGGCCGGAACACTGAAGCTTTCTTT	CATSSRGRNTEAFF
-	TRBJ1-4	TRBV4-1	-	TGCGCCAGCAGCCAAGGAGGTGAAAAACTGTTTTTT	CASSQGGEKLFF
TRBD1	TRBJ1-2	TRBV7-9	-	TGTGCCAGCAGCACCGTGGGACAGGGGGCCTCTCACTATGGCTACACCTTC	CASSTVGQGASHYGYTF
-	TRBJ1-4	TRBV27	-	TGTGCCAGCAGTTTATCCAATGCAGGGTTAGGAAAACTGTTTTTT	CASSLSNAGLGKLFF